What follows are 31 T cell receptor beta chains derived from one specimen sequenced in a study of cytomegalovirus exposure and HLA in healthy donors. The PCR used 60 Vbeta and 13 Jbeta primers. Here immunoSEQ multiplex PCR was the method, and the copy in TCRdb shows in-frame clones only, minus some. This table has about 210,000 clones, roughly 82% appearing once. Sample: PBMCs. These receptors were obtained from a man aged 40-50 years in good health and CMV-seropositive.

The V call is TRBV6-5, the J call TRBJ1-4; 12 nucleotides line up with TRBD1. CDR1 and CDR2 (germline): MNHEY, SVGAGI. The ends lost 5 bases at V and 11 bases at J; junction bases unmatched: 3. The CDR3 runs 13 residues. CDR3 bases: TGTGCCAGCAGTGGGACAGGGGGCGTGAAACTGTTTTTT. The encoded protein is CASSGTGGVKLFF.

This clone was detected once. CDR3 residues: CSVAGGGDEKLFF. CDR3 in DNA: TGCAGCGTTGCCGGGGGTGGCGATGAAAAACTGTTTTTT. This chain joins TRBV29-1 and TRBJ1-4, with a weak D call TRBD1 (5 bases). This CDR3 has 13 residues. V lost 4 bases and J 6 bases, leaving 12 bases between the germline ends. CDR1 is SQVTM, CDR2 ANQGSEA, per germline.

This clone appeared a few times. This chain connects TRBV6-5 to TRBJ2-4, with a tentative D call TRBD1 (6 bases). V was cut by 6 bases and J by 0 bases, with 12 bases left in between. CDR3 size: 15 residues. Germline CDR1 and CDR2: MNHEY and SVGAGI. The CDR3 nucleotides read TGTGCCAGCAGGGGGGACACAAAAGCCAAAAACATTCAGTACTTC. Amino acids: CASRGDTKAKNIQYF.

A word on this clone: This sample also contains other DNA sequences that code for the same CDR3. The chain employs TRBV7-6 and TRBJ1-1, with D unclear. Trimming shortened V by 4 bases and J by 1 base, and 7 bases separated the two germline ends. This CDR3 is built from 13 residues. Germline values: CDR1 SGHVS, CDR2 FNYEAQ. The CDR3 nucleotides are TGTGCCAGCAGCTCCAACAGGAACACTGAAGCTTTCTTT. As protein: CASSSNRNTEAFF.

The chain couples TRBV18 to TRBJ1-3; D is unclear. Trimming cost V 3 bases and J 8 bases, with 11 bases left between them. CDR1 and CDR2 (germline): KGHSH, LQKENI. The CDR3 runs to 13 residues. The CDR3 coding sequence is TGTGCCAGCTCACCCTATACCCTGGACACCATATATTTT. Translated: CASSPYTLDTIYF.

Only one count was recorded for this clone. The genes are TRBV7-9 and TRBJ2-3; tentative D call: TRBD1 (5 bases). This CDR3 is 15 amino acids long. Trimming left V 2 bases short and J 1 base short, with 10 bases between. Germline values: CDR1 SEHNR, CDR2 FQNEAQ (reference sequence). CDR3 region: CASSLSGLGTDTQYF. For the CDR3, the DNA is TGTGCCAGCAGCTTATCAGGGTTGGGCACAGATACGCAGTATTTT.

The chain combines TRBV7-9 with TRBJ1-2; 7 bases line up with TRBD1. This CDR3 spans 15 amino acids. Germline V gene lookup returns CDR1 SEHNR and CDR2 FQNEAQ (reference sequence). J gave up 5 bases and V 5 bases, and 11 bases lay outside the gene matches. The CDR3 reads CASSGWDSHRYGYTF. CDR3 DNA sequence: TGTGCCAGCAGCGGGTGGGACAGCCACCGGTATGGCTACACCTTC.

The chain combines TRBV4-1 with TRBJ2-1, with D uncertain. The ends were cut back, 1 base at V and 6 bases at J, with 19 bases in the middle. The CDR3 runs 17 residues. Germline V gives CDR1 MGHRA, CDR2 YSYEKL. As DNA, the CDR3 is TGCGCCAGCAGCCAAGGTCCCCTGCAGCGAGTGGGCAATGAGCAGTTCTTC. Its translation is CASSQGPLQRVGNEQFF.

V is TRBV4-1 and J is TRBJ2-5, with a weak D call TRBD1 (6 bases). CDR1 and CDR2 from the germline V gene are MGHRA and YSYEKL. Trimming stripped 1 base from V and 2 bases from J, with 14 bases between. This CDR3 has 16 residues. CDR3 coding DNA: TGCGCCAGCAGCCAAGGTGAACAGGGTTATCAAGAGACCCAGTACTTC. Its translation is CASSQGEQGYQETQYF.

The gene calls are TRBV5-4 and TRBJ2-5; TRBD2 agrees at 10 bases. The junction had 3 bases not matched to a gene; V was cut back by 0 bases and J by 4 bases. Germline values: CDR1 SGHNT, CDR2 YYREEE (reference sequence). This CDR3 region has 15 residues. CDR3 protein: CASSLGLAGVETQYF. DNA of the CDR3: TGTGCCAGCAGCTTGGGCCTAGCGGGAGTAGAGACCCAGTACTTC.

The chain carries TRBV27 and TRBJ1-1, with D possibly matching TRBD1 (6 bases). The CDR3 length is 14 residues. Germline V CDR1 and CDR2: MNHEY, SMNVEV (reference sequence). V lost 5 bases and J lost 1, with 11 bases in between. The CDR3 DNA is TGTGCCAGCAGTCTCAGGGGAAAGAACACTGAAGCTTTCTTT. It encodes CASSLRGKNTEAFF.

This CDR3 reads CASSLGTGSTDTQYF. The CDR3 DNA sequence: TGTGCCAGCAGTTTAGGGACAGGGTCGACAGATACGCAGTATTTT. This chain uses TRBV28 with TRBJ2-3, with TRBD1 identical over 9 bases. CDR3 length: 15 amino acids. Germline CDR1 and CDR2: MDHEN and SYDVKM. V was pared by 2 bases and J by 3 bases, with 3 bases of the junction left unmatched.

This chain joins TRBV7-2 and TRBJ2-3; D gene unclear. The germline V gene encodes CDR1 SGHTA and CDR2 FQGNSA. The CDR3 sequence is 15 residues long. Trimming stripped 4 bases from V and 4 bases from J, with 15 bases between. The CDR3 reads CASSSRYGTSDTQYF. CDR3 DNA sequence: TGTGCCAGCAGCTCCCGATACGGTACTTCAGATACGCAGTATTTT.

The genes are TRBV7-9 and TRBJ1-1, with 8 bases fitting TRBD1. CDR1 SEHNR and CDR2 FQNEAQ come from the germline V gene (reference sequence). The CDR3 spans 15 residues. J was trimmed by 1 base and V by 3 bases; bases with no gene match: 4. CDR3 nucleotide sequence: TGTGCCAGCAGCTTTCCGGGACAGGAGAACACTGAAGCTTTCTTT. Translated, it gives CASSFPGQENTEAFF.

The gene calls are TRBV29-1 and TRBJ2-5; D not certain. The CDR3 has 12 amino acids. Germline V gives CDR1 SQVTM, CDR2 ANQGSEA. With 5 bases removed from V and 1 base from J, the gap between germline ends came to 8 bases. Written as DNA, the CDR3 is TGCAGCGTTCTGGCAGTCCAAGAGACCCAGTACTTC. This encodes CSVLAVQETQYF.

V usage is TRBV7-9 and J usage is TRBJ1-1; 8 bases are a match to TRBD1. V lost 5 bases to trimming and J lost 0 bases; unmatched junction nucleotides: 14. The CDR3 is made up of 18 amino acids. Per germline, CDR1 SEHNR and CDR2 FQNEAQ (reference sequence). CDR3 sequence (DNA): TGTGCCAGCAGCCCCCGGGGGACAGGTCGCTCCATGAACACTGAAGCTTTCTTT. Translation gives CASSPRGTGRSMNTEAFF.

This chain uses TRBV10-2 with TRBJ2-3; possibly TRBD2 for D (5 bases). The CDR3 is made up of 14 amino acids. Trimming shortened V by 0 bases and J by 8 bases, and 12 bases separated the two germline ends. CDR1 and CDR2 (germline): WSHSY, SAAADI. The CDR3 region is CASSESRPGGTQYF. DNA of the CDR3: TGCGCCAGCAGTGAGTCGAGGCCTGGAGGTACGCAGTATTTT.

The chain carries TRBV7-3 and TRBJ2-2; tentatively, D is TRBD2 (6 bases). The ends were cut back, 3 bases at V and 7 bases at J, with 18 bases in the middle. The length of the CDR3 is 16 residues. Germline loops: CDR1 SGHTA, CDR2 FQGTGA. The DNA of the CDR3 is TGTGCCAGCAGCTTCGACGGGACTCCCCTTGGCGGGGAGCTGTTTTTT. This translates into CASSFDGTPLGGELFF.

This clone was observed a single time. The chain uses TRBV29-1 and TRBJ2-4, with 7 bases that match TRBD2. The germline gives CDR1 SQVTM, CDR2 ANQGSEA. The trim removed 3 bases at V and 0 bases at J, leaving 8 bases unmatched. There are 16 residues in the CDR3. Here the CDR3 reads CSVEGGAPLAKNIQYF. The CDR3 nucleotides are TGCAGCGTTGAGGGAGGGGCCCCTCTAGCCAAAAACATTCAGTACTTC.

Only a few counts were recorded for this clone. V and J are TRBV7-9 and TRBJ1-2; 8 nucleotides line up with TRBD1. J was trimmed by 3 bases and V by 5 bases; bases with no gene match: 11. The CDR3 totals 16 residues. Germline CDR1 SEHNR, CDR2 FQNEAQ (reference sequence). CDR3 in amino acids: CASSRILGQDDYGYTF. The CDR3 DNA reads TGTGCCAGCAGCCGAATATTGGGACAGGACGACTATGGCTACACCTTC.

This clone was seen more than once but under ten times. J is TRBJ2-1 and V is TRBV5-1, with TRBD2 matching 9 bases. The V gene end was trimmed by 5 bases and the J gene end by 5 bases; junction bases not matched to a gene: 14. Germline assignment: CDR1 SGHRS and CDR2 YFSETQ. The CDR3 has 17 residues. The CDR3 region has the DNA TGCGCCAGCAGACTAACTTTTAGCGGGAGATCCCACAATGAGCAGTTCTTC. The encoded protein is CASRLTFSGRSHNEQFF.

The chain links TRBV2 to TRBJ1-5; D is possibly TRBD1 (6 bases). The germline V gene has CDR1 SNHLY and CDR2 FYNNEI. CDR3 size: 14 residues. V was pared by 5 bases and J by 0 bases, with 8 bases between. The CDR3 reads CASSTGNSNQPQHF. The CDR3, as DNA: TGTGCCAGCAGTACAGGGAATAGCAATCAGCCCCAGCATTTT.

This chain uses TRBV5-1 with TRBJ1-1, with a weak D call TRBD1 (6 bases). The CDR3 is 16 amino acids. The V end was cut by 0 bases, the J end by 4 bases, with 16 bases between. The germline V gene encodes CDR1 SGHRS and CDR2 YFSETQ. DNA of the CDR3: TGCGCCAGCAGCTTGGTTGGGGGCGCAGGGAGCACTGAAGCTTTCTTT. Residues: CASSLVGGAGSTEAFF.

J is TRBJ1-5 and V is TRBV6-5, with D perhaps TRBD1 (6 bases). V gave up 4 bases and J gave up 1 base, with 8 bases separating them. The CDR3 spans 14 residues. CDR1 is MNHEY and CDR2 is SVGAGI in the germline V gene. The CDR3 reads CASSSRGSNQPQHF. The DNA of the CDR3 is TGTGCCAGCAGTTCCAGGGGAAGCAATCAGCCCCAGCATTTT.

The CDR3 loop is CASSVPWEGWKGYTF. CDR3 nucleotides: TGTGCCAGCAGTGTCCCTTGGGAGGGATGGAAAGGCTACACCTTC. This chain uses TRBV6-1 with TRBJ1-2; no reliable D call. This CDR3 has 15 residues. V was pared by 4 bases and J by 8 bases, with 20 bases between. The germline V gene encodes CDR1 MNHNS and CDR2 SASEGT.

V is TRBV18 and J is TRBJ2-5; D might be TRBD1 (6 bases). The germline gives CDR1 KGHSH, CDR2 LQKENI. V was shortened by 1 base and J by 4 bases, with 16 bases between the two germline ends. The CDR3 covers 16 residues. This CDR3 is CASSPLGRVGAETQYF. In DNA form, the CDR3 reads TGTGCCAGCTCACCACTCGGCAGGGTGGGGGCAGAGACCCAGTACTTC.

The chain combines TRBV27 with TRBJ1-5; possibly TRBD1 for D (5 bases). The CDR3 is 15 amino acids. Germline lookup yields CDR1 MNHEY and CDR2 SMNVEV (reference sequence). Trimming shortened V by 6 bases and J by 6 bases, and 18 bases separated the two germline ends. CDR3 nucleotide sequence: TGTGCCAGCAGGCCTACAGGTGGGGAAGGTCAGCCCCAGCATTTT. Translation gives CASRPTGGEGQPQHF.

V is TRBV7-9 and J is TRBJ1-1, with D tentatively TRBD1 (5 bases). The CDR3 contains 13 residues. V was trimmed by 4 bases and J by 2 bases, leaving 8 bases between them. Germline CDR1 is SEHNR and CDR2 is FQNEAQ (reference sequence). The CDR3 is CASSSTVNTEAFF. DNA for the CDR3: TGTGCCAGCAGCTCGACAGTTAACACTGAAGCTTTCTTT.

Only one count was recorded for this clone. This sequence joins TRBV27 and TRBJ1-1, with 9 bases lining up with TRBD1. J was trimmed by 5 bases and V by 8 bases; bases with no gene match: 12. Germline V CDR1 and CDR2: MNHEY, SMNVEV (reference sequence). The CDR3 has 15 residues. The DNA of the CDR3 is TGTGCCAGCTCTACCTCGGACAGGGGCGGTACTGAAGCTTTCTTT. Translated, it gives CASSTSDRGGTEAFF.

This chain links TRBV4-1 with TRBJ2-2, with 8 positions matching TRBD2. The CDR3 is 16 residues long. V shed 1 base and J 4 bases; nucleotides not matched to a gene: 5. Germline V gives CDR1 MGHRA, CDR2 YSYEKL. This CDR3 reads CASSQVSLAGTGELFF. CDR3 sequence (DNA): TGCGCCAGCAGCCAAGTTTCGCTAGCGGGCACCGGGGAGCTGTTTTTT.

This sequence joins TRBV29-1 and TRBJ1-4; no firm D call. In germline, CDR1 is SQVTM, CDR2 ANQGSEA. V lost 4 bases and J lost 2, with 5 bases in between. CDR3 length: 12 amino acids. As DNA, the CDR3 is TGCAGCGTTGCGAGGACTAATGAAAAACTGTTTTTT. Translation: CSVARTNEKLFF.